This T cell receptor beta chain originates from a study of blood T cell repertoires in COVID-19. TCRdb's table, derived via immunoSEQ multiplex PCR, lists solely in-frame clones and lacks some. The sample consists of about 120,000 clones, about four fifths of them appearing once. The specimen sequenced was peripheral blood. This receptor was taken from a man aged 55 to 70 with active or convalescent COVID-19.

As DNA, the CDR3 is TGTGCCAGCAGCTTAAGGGTCAGGGAGGGGGAGACCCAGTACTTC. This translates into CASSLRVREGETQYF. The J gene is TRBJ2-5, the V gene TRBV5-4, with 7 positions matching TRBD2. Germline CDR1 reads SGHNT; CDR2 reads YYREEE (reference sequence). Germline trimming cut 2 bases from V and 5 bases from J; bases unmatched to any gene: 9. The CDR3 runs 15 residues.